These 10 T cell receptor beta chains originate from one sample sequenced in a study of blood T cell repertoires in COVID-19 (dated by TCRdb to about 2020). The library came from the immunoSEQ multiplex PCR assay. TCRdb retrieved this table from immuneACCESS and kept in-frame rearrangements only. Not all clones are present; in checked studies, unresolved V genes account for under half, and no reason is known for the remainder. The sample table shows more than 95,000 clones, and around 82% are seen once. The biggest ten clones account for approximately 12% of the sample. The sequenced material came from peripheral blood. These TCRs come from a human donor in a cohort sampled during active or convalescent COVID-19.

This clone was detected once. J is TRBJ2-5 and V is TRBV25-1; tentatively, D is TRBD2 (7 bases). V lost 0 bases and J lost 1, with 9 bases in between. Germline V gene data show CDR1 as MGHDK and CDR2 as SYGVNS. The CDR3 consists of 15 residues. The CDR3 loop is CASSEYGGPQETQYF. The CDR3 coding sequence is TGTGCCAGCAGTGAATACGGGGGGCCCCAAGAGACCCAGTACTTC.

The V call is TRBV9, the J call TRBJ1-3, with 10 bases identical to TRBD1. The CDR3 totals 16 residues. Germline V gives CDR1 SGDLS, CDR2 YYNGEE. Trimming removed 3 bases from V and 3 bases from J; junction bases left unmatched: 6. The CDR3 DNA reads as TGTGCCAGCAGCGGGGGACAGGGGACGATTGGAAACACCATATATTTT. Translation gives CASSGGQGTIGNTIYF. Together with reference TRBV9 and TRBJ1-3, the CDR3 gives the full variable domain: DSGVTQTPKHLITATGQRVTLRCSPRSGDLSVYWYQQSLDQGLQFLIQYYNGEERAKGNILERFSAQQFPDLHSELNLSSLELGDSALYFCASSGGQGTIGNTIYFGEGSWLTVV.

In the case of this clone: The sample carries other DNA sequences with the same CDR3. This CDR3 reads CASSKTGEGYTF. The DNA of the CDR3 is TGTGCCAGCAGCAAAACAGGGGAGGGCTACACCTTC. The rearrangement joins TRBV11-3 to TRBJ1-2; TRBD1 agrees at 7 bases. Germline CDR1 and CDR2: SGHNT and YENEEA. The CDR3 runs to 12 residues. The J segment lost 8 bases and the V segment lost 5 bases, leaving 5 bases of the junction unmatched.

This rearrangement joins TRBV5-4 to TRBJ2-5; the match to TRBD2 covers 15 bases. The CDR3 runs 16 residues. Unmatched junction bases numbered 4, after V lost 4 bases and J lost 3 bases. Germline loops: CDR1 SGHNT, CDR2 YYREEE (reference sequence). CDR3 amino acids: CASSAGLAGGEETQYF. The CDR3 DNA sequence: TGTGCCAGCAGCGCCGGACTAGCGGGGGGGGAAGAGACCCAGTACTTC.

The chain carries TRBV28 and TRBJ1-3, with a tentative D call TRBD1 (5 bases). The CDR3 spans 19 residues. V was cut by 7 bases and J by 2 bases, with 27 bases left in between. CDR1 is MDHEN and CDR2 is SYDVKM in the germline V gene. The CDR3 DNA reads TGTGCCAGCAATGGGGCCGAGCCGAACTCTTTTTCCCCTGGAAACACCATATATTTT. Translating gives CASNGAEPNSFSPGNTIYF.

The J gene is TRBJ2-5, the V gene TRBV5-4; 11 bases match TRBD2. The CDR3 runs to 15 residues. J gave up 1 base and V 1 base, and 0 bases lay outside the gene matches. CDR1 is SGHNT, CDR2 YYREEE, per germline (reference sequence). CDR3 protein: CASSLTSGGQETQYF. The CDR3 DNA reads TGTGCCAGCAGCTTGACTAGCGGGGGCCAAGAGACCCAGTACTTC.

This chain links TRBV5-6 with TRBJ2-1; maybe TRBD2 (6 bases). This CDR3 has 16 amino acids. V was shortened by 5 bases and J by 2 bases, with 17 bases between the two germline ends. From germline, CDR1 is SGHDT and CDR2 YYEEEE. CDR3 DNA sequence: TGTGCCAGCAGTCGGGACTCAAGACCACCCTACAATGAGCAGTTCTTC. Amino acids: CASSRDSRPPYNEQFF.

The V and J genes are TRBV29-1 and TRBJ1-4; 9 bases are shared with TRBD1. This CDR3 has 16 residues. From germline, CDR1 is SQVTM and CDR2 ANQGSEA. The ends lost 6 bases at V and 4 bases at J; junction bases unmatched: 12. CDR3 sequence (DNA): TGCAGCGTCGGGACAGGGAGTGGGGGGGTTAATGAAAAACTGTTTTTT. Protein: CSVGTGSGGVNEKLFF.

This sequence joins TRBV11-2 and TRBJ2-5, with 10 bases lining up with TRBD1. The CDR3 extends over 15 amino acids. The trim removed 2 bases at V and 3 bases at J, leaving 3 bases unmatched. Germline V gene lookup returns CDR1 SGHAT and CDR2 FQNNGV. The CDR3 here is CASSLSGTGEETQYF. CDR3 sequence (DNA): TGTGCCAGCAGCTTATCCGGGACAGGGGAAGAGACCCAGTACTTC.

This rearrangement joins TRBV3-1 (or the pseudogene TRBV3-2) to TRBJ1-5, with D unclear. Trimming left V 1 base short and J 11 bases short, with 12 bases between. CDR3 length: 13 residues. Germline values: CDR1 LGHDT, CDR2 YNNKEL (reference sequence). In DNA, the CDR3 is TGTGCCAGCAGCCAAGGCCCGACTAGTACCCAGCATTTT. This translates into CASSQGPTSTQHF.